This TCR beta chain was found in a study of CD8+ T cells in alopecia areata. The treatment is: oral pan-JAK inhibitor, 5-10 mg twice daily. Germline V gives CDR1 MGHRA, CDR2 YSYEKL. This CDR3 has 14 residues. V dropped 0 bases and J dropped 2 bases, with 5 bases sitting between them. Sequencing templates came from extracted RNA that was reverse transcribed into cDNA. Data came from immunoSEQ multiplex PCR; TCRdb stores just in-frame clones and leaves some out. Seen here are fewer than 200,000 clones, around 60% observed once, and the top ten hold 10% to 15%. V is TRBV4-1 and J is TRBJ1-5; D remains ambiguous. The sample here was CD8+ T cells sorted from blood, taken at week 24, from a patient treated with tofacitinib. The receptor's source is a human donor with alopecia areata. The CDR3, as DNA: TGCGCCAGCAGCCAAGAAACGGGCAATCAGCCCCAGCATTTT. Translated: CASSQETGNQPQHF.